The rows below give T cell receptor beta chains drawn from one sample of a study of CD8+ T cells in alopecia areata. This table comes from immunoSEQ multiplex PCR, and its TCRdb copy is limited to in-frame clones, with some not included. The table includes 200,000 to 250,000 clones, about 68% detected once. Sequences were derived from CD4+ T cells sorted from blood, sampled at week 0. The origin of the receptors is a human donor with alopecia areata. The CDR3 runs from the conserved cysteine through the conserved F or W. The order of the fields is clone size, J gene, V gene, CDR3 protein. Size is omitted from some rows. Given values are once, few, many or a class for expanded clones.

clone size: few
J gene: TRBJ2-2
V gene: TRBV30
CDR3 protein: CAWSAKTGELFF

clone size: few
J gene: TRBJ2-1
V gene: TRBV20-1
CDR3 protein: CSATSRGEQFF

clone size: -
J gene: TRBJ2-7
V gene: TRBV30
CDR3 protein: CAWSGFGSYEQYF

clone size: -
J gene: TRBJ2-2
V gene: TRBV6-6
CDR3 protein: CASSSGQGNTGELFF

clone size: -
J gene: TRBJ2-3
V gene: TRBV30
CDR3 protein: CAWKRLVGDTQYF

clone size: -
J gene: TRBJ2-5
V gene: TRBV29-1
CDR3 protein: CSVDHGGWQETQYF

clone size: -
J gene: TRBJ1-3
V gene: TRBV30
CDR3 protein: CAWSRGSSGNTIYF

clone size: -
J gene: TRBJ2-6
V gene: TRBV14
CDR3 protein: CASSISGANVLTF

clone size: -
J gene: TRBJ1-2
V gene: TRBV30
CDR3 protein: CAWTGTEYGYTF

clone size: -
J gene: TRBJ2-2
V gene: TRBV5-1
CDR3 protein: CASSESWTGELFF

clone size: -
J gene: TRBJ2-6
V gene: TRBV7-2
CDR3 protein: CASSGGAGRPGANVLTF

clone size: few
J gene: TRBJ1-1
V gene: TRBV7-9
CDR3 protein: CASSPAGRTTEAFF

clone size: -
J gene: TRBJ2-4
V gene: TRBV30
CDR3 protein: CAWSTQNIQYF

clone size: few
J gene: TRBJ2-3
V gene: TRBV5-4
CDR3 protein: CASSGQGSLDTQYF

clone size: -
J gene: TRBJ1-2
V gene: TRBV30
CDR3 protein: CAWSVGQRTAGYTF

clone size: -
J gene: TRBJ2-7
V gene: TRBV7-2
CDR3 protein: CASSLSAVTYEQYF

clone size: -
J gene: TRBJ1-1
V gene: TRBV6-5
CDR3 protein: CATFFGGTEAFF

clone size: -
J gene: TRBJ1-6
V gene: TRBV5-1
CDR3 protein: CASSTGFNSPLHF

clone size: few
J gene: TRBJ2-1
V gene: TRBV18
CDR3 protein: CASSPISQGYNEQFF

clone size: -
J gene: TRBJ2-7
V gene: TRBV7-9
CDR3 protein: CASSLAITGGFDEQYF

clone size: -
J gene: TRBJ1-2
V gene: TRBV4-3
CDR3 protein: CASSPTGYGYTF

clone size: -
J gene: TRBJ2-7
V gene: TRBV7-3
CDR3 protein: CASSLGGRPHEQYF

clone size: -
J gene: TRBJ2-5
V gene: TRBV2
CDR3 protein: CASSRGLGGETQYF

clone size: -
J gene: TRBJ2-6
V gene: TRBV25-1
CDR3 protein: CASSGGGWSGANVLTF

clone size: -
J gene: TRBJ2-5
V gene: TRBV5-1
CDR3 protein: CASSGLGLELETQYF

clone size: -
J gene: TRBJ1-3
V gene: TRBV23-1
CDR3 protein: CAMWNTIYF

clone size: few
J gene: TRBJ1-4
V gene: TRBV6-5
CDR3 protein: CASSYGPNEKLFF

clone size: -
J gene: TRBJ1-5
V gene: TRBV6-5
CDR3 protein: CASSDRAGQPQHF

clone size: -
J gene: TRBJ1-2
V gene: TRBV30
CDR3 protein: CAWSVMKVGYGYTF

clone size: -
J gene: TRBJ1-1
V gene: TRBV30
CDR3 protein: CAWRKVTGGWTEAFF

clone size: few
J gene: TRBJ2-1
V gene: TRBV7-2
CDR3 protein: CASSFDNSYNEQFF

clone size: -
J gene: TRBJ2-3
V gene: TRBV19
CDR3 protein: CASADGISTDTQYF

clone size: -
J gene: TRBJ1-1
V gene: TRBV27
CDR3 protein: CASSFGQGRAFF

clone size: few
J gene: TRBJ2-3
V gene: TRBV5-6
CDR3 protein: CASSFRGEWDTDTQYF

clone size: -
J gene: TRBJ1-2
V gene: TRBV7-8
CDR3 protein: CASSLAGSRLVIGSYTF

clone size: -
J gene: TRBJ1-2
V gene: TRBV19
CDR3 protein: CASSIGDRAEGYTF

clone size: -
J gene: TRBJ1-5
V gene: TRBV6-1
CDR3 protein: CASMHESSNQPQHF

clone size: -
J gene: TRBJ1-1
V gene: TRBV10-3
CDR3 protein: CAIGHSNTEAFF

clone size: -
J gene: TRBJ2-1
V gene: TRBV5-4
CDR3 protein: CASSIGFRDEQFF

clone size: -
J gene: TRBJ2-7
V gene: TRBV14
CDR3 protein: CASSQDFYEQYF

clone size: -
J gene: TRBJ1-1
V gene: TRBV30
CDR3 protein: CAWSVERAIMNTEAFF

clone size: -
J gene: TRBJ2-6
V gene: TRBV11-2
CDR3 protein: CASSLPRGGSGANVLTF

clone size: -
J gene: TRBJ1-2
V gene: TRBV9
CDR3 protein: CASSVDLTGRRSYGYTF

clone size: -
J gene: TRBJ1-1
V gene: TRBV6-5
CDR3 protein: CASSYDRGTEAFF

clone size: -
J gene: TRBJ2-3
V gene: TRBV7-6
CDR3 protein: CASSLDPGITDTQYF

clone size: -
J gene: TRBJ2-5
V gene: TRBV2
CDR3 protein: CASRTGGETQYF